A single sample is the source of the 14 T cell receptor beta chains below, sequenced in a study of blood T cells in healthy people across ages. Then a second PCR, running about 7 to 11 cycles, was carried out with a sample-barcoded 5' primer and a J-beta primer mix. One entry per CDR3 protein results from TCRdb running MiXCR on the 5' RACE reads. This sample carries approximately 770,000 distinct CDR3 sequences, nearly 60% of them seen once, and the ten largest clones take roughly 22%. The sample was blood. The receptors here all came from a man in his thirties or forties in good health.

The chain couples TRBV5-1 to TRBJ2-1, with 10 nucleotides matching TRBD1. This CDR3 is 15 amino acids long. V shed 0 bases, J shed 8 bases, and the junction held 5 bases outside the gene matches. Germline V lookup: CDR1 SGHRS, CDR2 YFSETQ. As DNA, the CDR3 is TGCGCCAGCAGCTTGGGCGGGACAGGGGTCGATGAGCAGTTCTTC. It codes for CASSLGGTGVDEQFF.

On this clonotype: One end of the junction varies from germline; a read error may be responsible. J is TRBJ1-4 and V is TRBV7-2; D is ambiguous. Germline CDR1 SGHTA, CDR2 FQGNSA. The CDR3 loop spans 15 amino acids. Written as DNA, the CDR3 is TGTGCCAGCAGCTTAAGTGTGGGGTCTAATGGAAAACTGTTTTTT. Translated, it gives CASSLSVGSNGKLFF.

This clonotype was picked up a small number of times. The chain uses TRBV5-5 and TRBJ1-2; tentative D call: TRBD1 (6 bases). In germline, CDR1 is SGHKS, CDR2 YYEKEE (reference sequence). V lost 5 bases and J lost 3, with 23 bases in between. CDR3 length: 17 residues. The CDR3 region has the DNA TGTGCCAGCAGTTTACAACAACGACAGGACTTCTACTATGGCTACACCTTC. It translates to CASSLQQRQDFYYGYTF. The full variable domain, in which reference TRBV5-5 and TRBJ1-2 provide the parts outside the CDR3, is DAGVTQSPTHLIKTRGQQVTLRCSPISGHKSVSWYQQVLGQGPQFIFQYYEKEERGRGNFPDRFSARQFPNYSSELNVNALLLGDSALYLCASSLQQRQDFYYGYTFGSGTRLTVV.

The chain employs TRBV29-1 and TRBJ1-2, with 7 bases fitting TRBD1. This CDR3 contains 13 residues. The ends lost 0 bases at V and 4 bases at J; junction bases unmatched: 2. The V gene's germline CDR1 is SQVTM and CDR2 ANQGSEA. Written as DNA, the CDR3 is TGCAGCGTTGAAGATCGACAGGGCTATGGCTACACCTTC. Translating it yields CSVEDRQGYGYTF.

The gene calls are TRBV11-3 and TRBJ1-5; D is unclear. The germline V gene has CDR1 SGHNT and CDR2 YENEEA. Trimming left V 2 bases short and J 7 bases short, with 15 bases between. The CDR3 loop spans 15 amino acids. As DNA, the CDR3 is TGTGCCAGCAGCTTAATCTTAGGGAAAAGGCAGCCCCAGCATTTT. It translates to CASSLILGKRQPQHF.

The J gene is TRBJ2-4, the V gene TRBV16, with 9 bases that match TRBD2. The last part of the DNA fits TRBJ2-7 better; the J call may be wrong. Germline CDR1 reads KGHSY; CDR2 reads FQNENV. This CDR3 has 14 amino acids. CDR3 in DNA: TGTGCCAGCAGCCGCAATAGCGGGAGCGGCGAGCAGTACTTC. Its translation: CASSRNSGSGEQYF.

The count of this clonotype is one. The J gene is TRBJ2-3, the V gene TRBV5-1, with 10 positions matching TRBD2. The CDR3 sequence is 15 residues long. In germline, CDR1 is SGHRS, CDR2 YFSETQ. The V segment lost 4 bases and the J segment 4 bases; nucleotides outside the gene matches: 6. The CDR3 nucleotides are TGCGCCAGCAGCCAAATACTAGCGGGGTCAGATACGCAGTATTTT. The encoded protein is CASSQILAGSDTQYF.

The chain links TRBV11-2 to TRBJ2-6, with a tentative D call TRBD2 (6 bases). Trimming removed 3 bases at V and 3 bases at J, with 12 bases between. The CDR3 consists of 16 residues. The germline gives CDR1 SGHAT, CDR2 FQNNGV. CDR3 loop: CASSLLGGGGANVLTF. Here the CDR3 DNA reads TGTGCCAGCAGCTTGTTGGGGGGAGGTGGGGCCAACGTCCTGACTTTC.

V and J are TRBV27 and TRBJ2-5; D may be TRBD1 (6 bases). V lost 5 bases to trimming and J lost 4 bases, with 11 bases between them. The CDR3 totals 13 residues. Germline V lookup: CDR1 MNHEY, CDR2 SMNVEV (reference sequence). The CDR3 nucleotides read TGTGCCAGCAGTGTGGTAGGGGGAGAGACCCAGTACTTC. As protein: CASSVVGGETQYF.

CDR3 DNA: TGTGCCAGCAGCCAAGGTGGACTAGCGGTACATGAGCAGTTCTTC. Its translation: CASSQGGLAVHEQFF. The rearrangement links TRBV3-1 to TRBJ2-1; 10 nucleotides align to TRBD2. The CDR3 runs to 15 residues. Germline CDR1 and CDR2: LGHDT and YNNKEL (reference sequence). After removal of 1 base from V and 8 bases from J, the junction contained 5 bases not matched to a gene.

This clonotype was found a few times. The J gene is TRBJ2-1, the V gene TRBV7-2, with TRBD2 matching over 10 bases. From germline, CDR1 is SGHTA and CDR2 FQGNSA. The CDR3 covers 20 residues. V lost 4 bases to trimming and J lost 0 bases; unmatched junction nucleotides: 15. The CDR3 DNA is TGTGCCAGCAGCTCACCCCGGACTAGCGGTAACGCTCGCTCCTACAATGAGCAGTTCTTC. Translated, it gives CASSSPRTSGNARSYNEQFF.

V gene TRBV29-1 combines with J gene TRBJ2-7, with D tentatively TRBD1 or TRBD2 (5 bases each). TRBJ2-5 explains the end of the DNA better; the J call may be wrong. Per the germline V gene, CDR1 is SQVTM and CDR2 is ANQGSEA. The length of the CDR3 is 14 residues. This chain's CDR3 is CSGKAGTQAETQYF. The CDR3 DNA reads TGCAGCGGGAAGGCCGGGACCCAAGCAGAGACCCAGTACTTC.

This clonotype was seen a handful of times. This sequence joins TRBV20-1 and TRBJ2-7, with D perhaps assigned TRBD1 or TRBD2 (5 bases each). The CDR3 contains 11 residues. Germline values: CDR1 DFQATT, CDR2 SNEGSKA (reference sequence). Trimming shortened V by 6 bases and J by 4 bases, and 10 bases separated the two germline ends. The CDR3 spells CSAPGPYEQYF. The DNA of the CDR3 is TGCAGTGCGCCGGGACCTTACGAGCAGTACTTC.

The chain links TRBV20-1 to TRBJ2-5; D remains ambiguous. The J call is uncertain, as TRBJ2-7 better fits the DNA end. There are 14 residues in the CDR3. CDR1 and CDR2 (germline): DFQATT, SNEGSKA (reference sequence). CDR3 amino acids: CSARAAPSSYEQYF. The CDR3 nucleotides are TGCAGTGCTAGAGCGGCCCCTTCTAGCTACGAGCAGTACTTC.